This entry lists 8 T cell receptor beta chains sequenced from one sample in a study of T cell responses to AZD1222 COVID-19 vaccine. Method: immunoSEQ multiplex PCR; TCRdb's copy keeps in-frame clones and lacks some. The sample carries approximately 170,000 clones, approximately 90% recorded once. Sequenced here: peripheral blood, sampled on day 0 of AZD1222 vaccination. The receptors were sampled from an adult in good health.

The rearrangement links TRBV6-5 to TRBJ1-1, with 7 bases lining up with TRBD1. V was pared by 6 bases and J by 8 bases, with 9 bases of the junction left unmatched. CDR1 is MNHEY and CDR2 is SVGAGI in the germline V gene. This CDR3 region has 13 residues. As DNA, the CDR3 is TGTGCCAGCAGGTCGAATTGGGACAGCGAAGCTTTCTTT. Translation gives CASRSNWDSEAFF.

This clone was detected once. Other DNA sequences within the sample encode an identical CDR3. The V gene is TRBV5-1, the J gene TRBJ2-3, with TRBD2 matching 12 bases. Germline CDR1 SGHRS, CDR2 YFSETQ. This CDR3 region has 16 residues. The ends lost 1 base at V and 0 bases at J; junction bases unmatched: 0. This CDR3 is CASSLLAGGSTDTQYF. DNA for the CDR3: TGCGCCAGCAGCTTGCTAGCGGGAGGGAGCACAGATACGCAGTATTTT. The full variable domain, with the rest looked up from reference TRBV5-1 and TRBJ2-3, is KAGVTQTPRYLIKTRGQQVTLSCSPISGHRSVSWYQQTPGQGLQFLFEYFSETQRNKGNFPGRFSGRQFSNSRSEMNVSTLELGDSALYLCASSLLAGGSTDTQYFGPGTRLTVL.

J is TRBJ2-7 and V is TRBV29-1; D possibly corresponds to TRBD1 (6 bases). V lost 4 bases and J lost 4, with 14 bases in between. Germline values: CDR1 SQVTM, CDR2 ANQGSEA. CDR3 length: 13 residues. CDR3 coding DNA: TGCAGCGTTGCTGGGGGCAGGGCGTACGAGCAGTACTTC. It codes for CSVAGGRAYEQYF.

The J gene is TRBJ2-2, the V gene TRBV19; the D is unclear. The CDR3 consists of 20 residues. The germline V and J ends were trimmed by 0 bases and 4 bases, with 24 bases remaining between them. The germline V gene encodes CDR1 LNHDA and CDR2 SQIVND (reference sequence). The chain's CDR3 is CASSIDGLGRRTVGTGELFF. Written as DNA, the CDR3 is TGTGCCAGTAGTATAGATGGGCTGGGTCGCCGAACCGTTGGCACCGGGGAGCTGTTTTTT.

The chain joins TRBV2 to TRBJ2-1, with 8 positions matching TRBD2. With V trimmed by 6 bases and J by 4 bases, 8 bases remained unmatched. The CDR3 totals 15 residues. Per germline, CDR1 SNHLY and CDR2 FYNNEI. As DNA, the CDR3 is TGTGCCAGCAGGGAGGGACCGGGGGGGTACAATGAGCAGTTCTTC. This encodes CASREGPGGYNEQFF.

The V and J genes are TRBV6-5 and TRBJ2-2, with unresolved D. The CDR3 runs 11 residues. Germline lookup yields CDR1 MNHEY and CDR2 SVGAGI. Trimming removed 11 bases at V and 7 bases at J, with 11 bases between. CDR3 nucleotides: TGTGCCGGCCTAGGTGGCGGGGAGCTGTTTTTT. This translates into CAGLGGGELFF.

The CDR3 DNA reads as TGCGCCAGCAGCCAACGGGACACATCTTATAGCAATCAGCCCCAGCATTTT. This sequence encodes CASSQRDTSYSNQPQHF. The rearrangement links TRBV4-1 to TRBJ1-5, with D tentatively TRBD1 (6 bases). The CDR3 extends over 17 amino acids. Trimming removed 2 bases from V and 0 bases from J, with 14 bases in between. Germline V gives CDR1 MGHRA, CDR2 YSYEKL.

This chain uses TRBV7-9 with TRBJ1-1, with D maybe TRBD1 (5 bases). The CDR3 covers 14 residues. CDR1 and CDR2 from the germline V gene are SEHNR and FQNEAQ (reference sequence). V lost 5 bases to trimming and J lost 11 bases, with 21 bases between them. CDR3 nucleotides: TGTGCCAGCAGCCCGAACCGGGACCCCCGGTGGGCTTTCTTT. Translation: CASSPNRDPRWAFF.